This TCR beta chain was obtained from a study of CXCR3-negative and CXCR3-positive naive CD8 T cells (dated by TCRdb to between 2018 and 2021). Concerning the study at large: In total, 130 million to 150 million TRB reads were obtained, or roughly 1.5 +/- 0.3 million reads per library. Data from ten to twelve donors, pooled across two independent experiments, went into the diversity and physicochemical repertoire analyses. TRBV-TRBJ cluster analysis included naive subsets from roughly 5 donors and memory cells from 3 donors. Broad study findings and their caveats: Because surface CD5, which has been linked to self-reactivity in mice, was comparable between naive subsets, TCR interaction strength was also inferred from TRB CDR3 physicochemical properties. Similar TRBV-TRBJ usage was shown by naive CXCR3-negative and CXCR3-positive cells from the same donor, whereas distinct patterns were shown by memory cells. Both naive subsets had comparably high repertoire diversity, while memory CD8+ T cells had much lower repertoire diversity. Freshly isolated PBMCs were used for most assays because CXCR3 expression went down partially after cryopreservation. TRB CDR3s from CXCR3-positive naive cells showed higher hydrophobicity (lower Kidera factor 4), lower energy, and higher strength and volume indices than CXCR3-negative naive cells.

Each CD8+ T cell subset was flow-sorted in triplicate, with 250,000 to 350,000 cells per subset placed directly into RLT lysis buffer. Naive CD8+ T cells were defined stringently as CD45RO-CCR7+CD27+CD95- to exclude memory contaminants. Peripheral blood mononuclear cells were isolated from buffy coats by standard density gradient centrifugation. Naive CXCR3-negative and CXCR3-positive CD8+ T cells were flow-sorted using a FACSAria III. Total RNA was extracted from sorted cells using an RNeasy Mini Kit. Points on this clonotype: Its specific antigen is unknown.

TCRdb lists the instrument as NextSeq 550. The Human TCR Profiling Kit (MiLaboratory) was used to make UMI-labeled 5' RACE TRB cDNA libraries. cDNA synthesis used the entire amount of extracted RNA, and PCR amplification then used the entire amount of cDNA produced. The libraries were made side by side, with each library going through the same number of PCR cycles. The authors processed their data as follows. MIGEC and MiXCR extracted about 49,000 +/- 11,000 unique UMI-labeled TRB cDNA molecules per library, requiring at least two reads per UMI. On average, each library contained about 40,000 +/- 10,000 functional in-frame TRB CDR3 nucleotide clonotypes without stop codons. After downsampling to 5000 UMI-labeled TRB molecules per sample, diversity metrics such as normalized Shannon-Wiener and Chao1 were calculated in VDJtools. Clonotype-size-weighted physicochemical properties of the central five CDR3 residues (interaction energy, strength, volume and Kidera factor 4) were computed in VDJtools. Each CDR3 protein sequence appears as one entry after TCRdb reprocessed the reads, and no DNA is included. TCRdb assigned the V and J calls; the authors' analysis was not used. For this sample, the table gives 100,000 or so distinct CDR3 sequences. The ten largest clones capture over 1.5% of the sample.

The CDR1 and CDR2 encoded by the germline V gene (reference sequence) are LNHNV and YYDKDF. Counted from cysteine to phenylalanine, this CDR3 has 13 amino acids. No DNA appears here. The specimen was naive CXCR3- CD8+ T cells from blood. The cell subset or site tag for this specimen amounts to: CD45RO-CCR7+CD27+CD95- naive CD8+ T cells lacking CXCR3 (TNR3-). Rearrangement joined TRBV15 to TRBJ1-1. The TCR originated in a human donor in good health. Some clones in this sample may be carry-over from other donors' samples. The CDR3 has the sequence CATSRDSVSEAFF. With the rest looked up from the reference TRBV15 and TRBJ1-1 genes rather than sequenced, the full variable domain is DAMVIQNPRYQVTQFGKPVTLSCSQTLNHNVMYWYQQKSSQAPKLLFHYYDKDFNNEADTPDNFQSRRPNTSFCFLDIRSPGLGDTAMYLCATSRDSVSEAFFGQGTRLTVV.